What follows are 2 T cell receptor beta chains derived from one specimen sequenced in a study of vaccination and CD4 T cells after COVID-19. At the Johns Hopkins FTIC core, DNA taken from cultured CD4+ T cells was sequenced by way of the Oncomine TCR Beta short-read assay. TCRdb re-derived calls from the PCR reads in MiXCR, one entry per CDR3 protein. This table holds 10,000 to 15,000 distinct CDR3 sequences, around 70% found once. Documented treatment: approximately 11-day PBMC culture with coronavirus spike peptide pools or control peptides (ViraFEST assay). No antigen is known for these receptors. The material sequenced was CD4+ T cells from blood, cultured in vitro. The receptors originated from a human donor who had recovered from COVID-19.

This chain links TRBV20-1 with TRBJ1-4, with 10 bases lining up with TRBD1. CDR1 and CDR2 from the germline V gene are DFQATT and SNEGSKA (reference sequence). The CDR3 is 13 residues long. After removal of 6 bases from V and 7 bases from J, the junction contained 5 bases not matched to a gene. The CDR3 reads CSAERDRGEKLFF. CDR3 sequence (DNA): TGCAGTGCAGAACGGGACAGGGGTGAAAAACTGTTTTTT.

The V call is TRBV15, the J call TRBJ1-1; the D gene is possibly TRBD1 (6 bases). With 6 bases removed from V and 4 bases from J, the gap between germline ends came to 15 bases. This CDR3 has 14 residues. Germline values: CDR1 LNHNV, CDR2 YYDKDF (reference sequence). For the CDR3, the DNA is TGTGCCACCAGAAAGGGGGGAAGACCCACTGAAGCTTTCTTT. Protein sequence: CATRKGGRPTEAFF. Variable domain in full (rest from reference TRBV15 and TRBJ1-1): DAMVIQNPRYQVTQFGKPVTLSCSQTLNHNVMYWYQQKSSQAPKLLFHYYDKDFNNEADTPDNFQSRRPNTSFCFLDIRSPGLGDTAMYLCATRKGGRPTEAFFGQGTRLTVV.